The 26 T cell receptor beta chains listed next were all sequenced from one sample in a study of Graves' ophthalmopathy and Graves' hyperthyroidism. Researchers took RNA transcripts and amplified TCR beta CDR3 regions from them. Scientists carried out first-round RT-PCR using HTBI primers and then a second-round multiplex PCR. Each CDR3 protein is one row after TCRdb ran MiXCR on the multiplex PCR reads. The table has about 700,000 distinct CDR3 sequences, roughly 41% seen once. The source material was peripheral blood. The receptor set was obtained from an adult man with Graves' ophthalmopathy.

This clonotype was picked up a small number of times. V is TRBV7-9 and J is TRBJ1-3; weak D call: TRBD1 (5 bases). Germline V gives CDR1 SEHNR, CDR2 FQNEAQ (reference sequence). Deletions cut 5 bases from V and 0 bases from J, with 11 bases between. This CDR3 has 15 residues. CDR3 coding DNA: TGTGCCAGCAGCCAGGGAGGGTTCTCTGGAAACACCATATATTTT. This sequence encodes CASSQGGFSGNTIYF.

Turning to this clonotype: An end of the junction differs from the germline gene, which may be a read error. V gene TRBV10-1 combines with J gene TRBJ1-1; D is undetermined. The CDR3 totals 12 residues. Germline V CDR1 and CDR2: WNHNN, SYGVQD (reference sequence). The CDR3 protein is CASSPSGAEAFF. The CDR3 bases are TGTGCCAGCAGTCCTAGCGGGGCTGAAGCTTTCTTT.

The rearrangement joins TRBV28 to TRBJ1-1; 9 bases fit TRBD1. Trimming cost V 5 bases and J 5 bases; bases outside gene matches: 6. The CDR3 covers 14 residues. Germline V gene lookup returns CDR1 MDHEN and CDR2 SYDVKM. CDR3 sequence (DNA): TGTGCCAGCAGTATACAGGGGGCGAGGACTGAAGCTTTCTTT. Translation gives CASSIQGARTEAFF. The full variable domain, its missing parts supplied by reference TRBV28 and TRBJ1-1, is DVKVTQSSRYLVKRTGEKVFLECVQDMDHENMFWYRQDPGLGLRLIYFSYDVKMKEKGDIPEGYSVSREKKERFSLILESASTNQTSMYLCASSIQGARTEAFFGQGTRLTVV.

To note about this clonotype: The final CDR3 position lacks the conserved phenylalanine or tryptophan, pointing to a likely read error. The rearrangement links TRBV11-2 to TRBJ1-5; D gene unclear. Trimming pared 2 bases from V and 13 bases from J, leaving 0 bases between. This CDR3 comprises 8 residues. CDR1 SGHAT and CDR2 FQNNGV come from the germline V gene. This chain's CDR3 is CASSLQHE. The CDR3 DNA reads as TGTGCCAGCAGCTTACAGCATGAA.

The V and J genes are TRBV2 and TRBJ2-5, with D perhaps given as TRBD1 or TRBD2 (5 bases each). CDR1 and CDR2 from the germline V gene are SNHLY and FYNNEI. This CDR3 comprises 13 residues. Trimming took 2 bases from V and 5 from J, leaving 9 bases between them. The CDR3 reads CASSEWDGETQYF. CDR3 in DNA: TGTGCCAGCAGTGAATGGGACGGGGAGACCCAGTACTTC. Complete variable domain (other parts from reference TRBV2 and TRBJ2-5): EPEVTQTPSHQVTQMGQEVILRCVPISNHLYFYWYRQILGQKVEFLVSFYNNEISEKSEIFDDQFSVERPDGSNFTLKIRSTKLEDSAMYFCASSEWDGETQYFGPGTRLLVL.

Concerning this clonotype: Sequence at one end of the junction differs from germline and may be a read error. The chain joins TRBV7-2 to TRBJ2-7; TRBD1 matches 9 bases. CDR3 length: 16 amino acids. CDR1 is SGHTA and CDR2 is FQGNSA in the germline V gene. The CDR3 protein is CASSQGGTGSNYEQYF. The CDR3 nucleotides read TGCGCCAGCAGCCAAGGTGGGACAGGGTCGAACTACGAGCAGTACTTC.

This clonotype was seen only a few times. The rearrangement uses TRBV5-5 and TRBJ1-5; a possible D gene is TRBD1 (6 bases). This CDR3 has 14 residues. With 7 bases removed from V and 5 bases from J, the gap between germline ends came to 16 bases. Germline CDR1 and CDR2: SGHKS and YYEKEE (reference sequence). The CDR3 region has the DNA TGTGCCAGCCACCAAAGGACAGAAGATCAGCCCCAGCATTTT. Encoded protein: CASHQRTEDQPQHF.

This clonotype has more than one count but fewer than ten. The gene calls are TRBV5-6 and TRBJ2-7; D is undetermined. V was pared by 6 bases and J by 3 bases, with 16 bases between. Germline lookup yields CDR1 SGHDT and CDR2 YYEEEE. CDR3 length equals 14 residues. CDR3 protein: CASNRKGRVYEQYF. The CDR3 nucleotides are TGTGCCAGCAACCGGAAGGGTAGGGTCTACGAGCAGTACTTC.

This chain uses TRBV2 with TRBJ1-1, with D unresolved. Trimming stripped 1 base from V and 1 base from J, with 7 bases between. This CDR3 has 14 residues. Germline loops: CDR1 SNHLY, CDR2 FYNNEI. The CDR3 sequence: CASSEDAGNTEAFF. The CDR3 region has the DNA TGTGCCAGCAGTGAAGACGCAGGGAACACTGAAGCTTTCTTT. The full variable domain, its missing parts supplied by reference TRBV2 and TRBJ1-1, is EPEVTQTPSHQVTQMGQEVILRCVPISNHLYFYWYRQILGQKVEFLVSFYNNEISEKSEIFDDQFSVERPDGSNFTLKIRSTKLEDSAMYFCASSEDAGNTEAFFGQGTRLTVV.

This clonotype was counted once. The DNA is omitted, as the CDR3 cannot be located on it reliably, and the CDR3 follows TCRdb's listing. The rearrangement uses TRBV7-3 and TRBJ1-4; the DNA was not compared with TRBD1, the D call given in the table. Per germline, CDR1 SGHTA and CDR2 FQGTGA. The CDR3 is 14 residues long, ends included. This CDR3 reads CASSLRPGMKNCFF.

J is TRBJ1-3 and V is TRBV9; 7 bases align to TRBD1. The V segment lost 8 bases and the J segment 8 bases; nucleotides outside the gene matches: 10. The CDR3 length is 13 residues. Germline CDR1 reads SGDLS; CDR2 reads YYNGEE. CDR3 DNA sequence: TGTGCCAGTAGTACAGGGGCCGCGTACACCATATATTTT. Translated, it gives CASSTGAAYTIYF.

This clonotype has ten or more counts. The chain has TRBV7-9 and TRBJ1-3, with D tentatively TRBD1 (5 bases). This CDR3 spans 13 amino acids. CDR1 and CDR2 from the germline V gene are SEHNR and FQNEAQ (reference sequence). V was pared by 2 bases and J by 7 bases, with 9 bases between. The CDR3 loop is CASSLIGGNTIYF. As DNA, the CDR3 is TGTGCCAGCAGCTTAATTGGGGGTAACACCATATATTTT.

As for this clonotype: It may be a read error: a sequence one base away is much more abundant. V and J are TRBV29-1 and TRBJ2-5; D uncertain. Germline CDR1 is SQVTM and CDR2 is ANQGSEA. Trimming removed 5 bases from V and 2 bases from J, with 15 bases in between. This CDR3 spans 14 amino acids. The DNA for the CDR3 is TGCAGCGTTTCGACTGTCCGGGTACAAGAGACCCAGTACTTC. Its translation: CSVSTVRVQETQYF.

On this clonotype: This may arise from a read error, as a much more abundant clone is one base away. The chain combines TRBV10-3 with TRBJ1-2; no firm D call. The CDR3 totals 13 residues. Per the germline V gene, CDR1 is ENHRY and CDR2 is SYGVKD. Trimming took 5 bases from V and 5 from J, leaving 12 bases between them. The DNA for the CDR3 is TGTGCCATCAGTTTAAGATCGGGGTATGGCTACACCTTC. It specifies CAISLRSGYGYTF.

This clonotype was seen repeatedly, ten times or more. The CDR3 sequence: CASRIERTGNQPQHF. The DNA of the CDR3 is TGTGCCAGCAGGATAGAACGAACAGGCAATCAGCCCCAGCATTTT. This chain joins TRBV2 and TRBJ1-5; D is ambiguous. Between the trimmed V and J ends, which lost 6 bases and 2 bases, there was a span of 14 bases. Per germline, CDR1 SNHLY and CDR2 FYNNEI. The CDR3 length is 15 residues.

This chain uses TRBV15 with TRBJ2-5; TRBD1 agrees at 10 bases. CDR3 length equals 14 residues. The V segment lost 10 bases and the J segment 4 bases; nucleotides outside the gene matches: 9. Germline CDR1 is LNHNV and CDR2 is YYDKDF (reference sequence). The CDR3 is CAIRQGAGGETQYF. The CDR3 bases are TGTGCCATAAGACAGGGGGCGGGAGGAGAGACCCAGTACTTC.

The table lists this clonotype with a few counts. The chain is built from TRBV19 and TRBJ2-2, with D unclear. V lost 1 base and J lost 1, with 4 bases in between. Germline lookup yields CDR1 LNHDA and CDR2 SQIVND (reference sequence). The CDR3 length is 14 residues. In DNA, the CDR3 is TGTGCCAGTAGTATAGCCGAGAACACCGGGGAGCTGTTTTTT. This sequence encodes CASSIAENTGELFF.

J is TRBJ2-7 and V is TRBV5-1; D perhaps matches TRBD2 (6 bases). This CDR3 has 15 residues. The V and J ends lost 3 bases and 7 bases respectively, with 20 bases between them. In germline, CDR1 is SGHRS, CDR2 YFSETQ. In nucleotides, the CDR3 is TGCGCCAGCAGCTCCCGGGTAGGCTTTGGAGGGGAGCAGTACTTC. Amino acid sequence: CASSSRVGFGGEQYF.

This clonotype has a count of ten or more. The chain employs TRBV7-2 and TRBJ2-5; 8 positions match TRBD2. The CDR3 consists of 14 residues. The germline V gene encodes CDR1 SGHTA and CDR2 FQGNSA. After removal of 5 bases from V and 0 bases from J, the junction contained 2 bases not matched to a gene. CDR3 protein: CASSRGGNQETQYF. The CDR3 DNA sequence: TGTGCCAGCAGCCGCGGGGGGAACCAAGAGACCCAGTACTTC.

The chain carries TRBV7-2 and TRBJ2-5; no clear D. The length of the CDR3 is 14 residues. The germline V and J ends were trimmed by 5 bases and 2 bases, with 12 bases remaining between them. Germline assignment: CDR1 SGHTA and CDR2 FQGNSA. The CDR3 region is CASSKGMMQETQYF. CDR3 sequence (DNA): TGTGCCAGCAGCAAGGGCATGATGCAAGAGACCCAGTACTTC.

V and J are TRBV25-1 and TRBJ2-5, with D tentatively TRBD1 or TRBD2 (5 bases each). Germline CDR1 is MGHDK and CDR2 is SYGVNS. The CDR3 runs 14 residues. The ends were cut back, 8 bases at V and 0 bases at J, with 13 bases in the middle. Here the CDR3 DNA reads TGTGCCAGCTTACTGCCGGGACACCAAGAGACCCAGTACTTC. As protein: CASLLPGHQETQYF. The full variable domain, its missing parts supplied by reference TRBV25-1 and TRBJ2-5, is EADIYQTPRYLVIGTGKKITLECSQTMGHDKMYWYQQDPGMELHLIHYSYGVNSTEKGDLSSESTVSRIRTEHFPLTLESARPSHTSQYLCASLLPGHQETQYFGPGTRLLVL.

About this clonotype itself: One end of the junction varies from germline; a read error may be responsible. The rearrangement uses TRBV7-9 and TRBJ2-2; no definite D call. Germline CDR1 reads SEHNR; CDR2 reads FQNEAQ (reference sequence). The CDR3 is 12 amino acids. CDR3 nucleotide sequence: TGTGCCAGCGGCTTAGACGTCGGGGAGCTGTTTTTT. Amino acid sequence: CASGLDVGELFF.

This clonotype has just a few counts. The rearrangement uses TRBV6-1 and TRBJ1-2; D gene ambiguous. Per germline, CDR1 MNHNS and CDR2 SASEGT. CDR3 size: 13 residues. Trimming took off 2 bases at V and 4 bases at J, with 8 bases between the two ends. CDR3 DNA sequence: TGTGCCAGCAGTGAAAACGGACCCTATGGCTACACCTTC. Its protein product is CASSENGPYGYTF.

This clonotype occurred many times. The chain couples TRBV10-3 to TRBJ2-7, with TRBD1 identical over 7 bases. The CDR3 spans 12 residues. The V and J ends lost 10 bases and 1 base, in that order; junction bases with no gene match: 4. Germline V gene lookup returns CDR1 ENHRY and CDR2 SYGVKD. The CDR3 DNA reads TGTGCCACGAAGGGACAGTCCTACGAGCAGTACTTC. It encodes CATKGQSYEQYF.

Details on this clonotype: This may be a read error, as it is one base from a much larger clone. The genes are TRBV7-9 and TRBJ1-1; D remains unclear. V was shortened by 7 bases and J by 1 base, with 10 bases between the two germline ends. The germline CDR1 and CDR2 sequences are SEHNR and FQNEAQ (reference sequence). This CDR3 contains 13 residues. The CDR3 DNA reads TGTGCCAGCAAACGGAACAAGAACACTGAAGCTTTCTTT. Amino acid sequence: CASKRNKNTEAFF.

This chain connects TRBV7-9 to TRBJ1-4; D gene uncertain. Trimming pared 5 bases from V and 4 bases from J, leaving 5 bases between. Germline assignment: CDR1 SEHNR and CDR2 FQNEAQ (reference sequence). The CDR3 spans 12 residues. The CDR3 DNA sequence: TGTGCCAGCAGCCCTCTTAATGAAAAACTGTTTTTT. Its translation: CASSPLNEKLFF.